This T cell receptor (beta chain) was identified during a study of T cell repertoires in cytomegalovirus infection. Study-wide background: Carrying CMV and the relevant HLA type showed in public TCR beta signatures. Study-wide results and limits: Based on cumulative public TCR beta family frequency, carriers of CMV plus the relevant HLA were identified. It was HLA-C-restricted CMV-specific TCR beta clonotypes that dominated the response ex vivo.

Regarding this clonotype: Its target is unknown.

TCRdb ran MiXCR on the reads and lists one entry per CDR3 protein. The data hold around 350,000 distinct CDR3 sequences, with 15% to 20% observed a single time. Sample: PBMCs. This sequence originates from a human donor in good health (CMV status not recorded). Some clones in this sample may be carry-over from other donors' samples.

For the CDR3, the DNA is TGCAGTGCTAGTAGGGGGACTAATACCTACGAGCAGTACTTC. Translated, it gives CSASRGTNTYEQYF. The rearrangement uses TRBV20-1 and TRBJ2-7; TRBD2 is a possible D gene (7 bases). Germline V lookup: CDR1 DFQATT, CDR2 SNEGSKA (reference sequence). This CDR3 has 14 amino acids. Trimming removed 3 bases at V and 2 bases at J, with 14 bases between.